This TCR beta chain was obtained from a study of blood T cell repertoires in COVID-19. Turning to the study itself: COVID-19 samples from acute and convalescent phases originated in the United States, Italy and Spain. PBMCs, B-cell-depleted T cells, or T cells were the source of the cDNA or gDNA that made up the material.

As originally analysed: Estimates of nucleated cell counts were drawn from the amplification of reference gene primers. Sequenced by immunoSEQ multiplex PCR; TCRdb stores in-frame clones only, minus some. The V and J calls and clone size were taken over from that table, and D and trimming were inferred from the DNA. Here the sample spans 180,000 or so clones, approximately 90% being singletons. In germline, CDR1 is SGHTA, CDR2 FQGNSA. Trimming took off 4 bases at V and 5 bases at J, with 6 bases between the two ends. The CDR3 has 11 residues. This clone has just one count. This clonotype originated in a woman aged 45-59 years with acute or convalescent COVID-19. V usage is TRBV7-2 and J usage is TRBJ2-7; no definite D call. The specimen sequenced was peripheral blood. The CDR3 loop is CASSSYNEQYF. CDR3 DNA: TGTGCCAGCAGCTCTTACAACGAGCAGTACTTC. Full variable domain (remainder filled in from reference TRBV7-2 and TRBJ2-7): GAGVSQSPSNKVTEKGKDVELRCDPISGHTALYWYRQSLGQGLEFLIYFQGNSAPDKSGLPSDRFSAERTGGSVSTLTIQRTQQEDSAVYLCASSSYNEQYFGPGTRLTVT.